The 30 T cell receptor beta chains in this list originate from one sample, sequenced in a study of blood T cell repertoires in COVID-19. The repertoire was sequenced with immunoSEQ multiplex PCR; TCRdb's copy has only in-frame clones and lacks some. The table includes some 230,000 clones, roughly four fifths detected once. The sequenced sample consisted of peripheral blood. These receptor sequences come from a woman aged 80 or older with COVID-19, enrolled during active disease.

The CDR3 reads CASRATGTNYGYTF. CDR3 DNA sequence: TGTGCCAGCAGAGCGACAGGGACTAACTATGGCTACACCTTC. V gene TRBV5-5 combines with J gene TRBJ1-2, with 7 bases identical to TRBD1. J was trimmed by 0 bases and V by 5 bases; bases with no gene match: 4. CDR1 is SGHKS, CDR2 YYEKEE, per germline (reference sequence). This CDR3 region has 14 residues. The full variable domain, completed using reference TRBV5-5 and TRBJ1-2, is DAGVTQSPTHLIKTRGQQVTLRCSPISGHKSVSWYQQVLGQGPQFIFQYYEKEERGRGNFPDRFSARQFPNYSSELNVNALLLGDSALYLCASRATGTNYGYTFGSGTRLTVV.

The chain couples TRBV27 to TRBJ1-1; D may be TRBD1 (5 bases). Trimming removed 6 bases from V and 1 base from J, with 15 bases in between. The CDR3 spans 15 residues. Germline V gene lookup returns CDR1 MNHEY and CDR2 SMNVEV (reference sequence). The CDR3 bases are TGTGCCAGCAGCGCTCCTGGTAGGGGGAACACTGAAGCTTTCTTT. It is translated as CASSAPGRGNTEAFF.

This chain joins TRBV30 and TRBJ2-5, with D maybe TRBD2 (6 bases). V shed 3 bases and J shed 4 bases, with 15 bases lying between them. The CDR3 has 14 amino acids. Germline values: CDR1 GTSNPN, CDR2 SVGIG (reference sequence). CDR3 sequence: CAWRVAAAGETQYF. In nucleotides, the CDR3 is TGTGCCTGGAGGGTAGCGGCCGCGGGAGAGACCCAGTACTTC.

CDR3 nucleotides: TGTGCCAGCAGCGTAGGCGACAGGGACGGAGATACGCAGTATTTT. This codes for CASSVGDRDGDTQYF. This chain joins TRBV9 and TRBJ2-3, with 7 nucleotides matching TRBD1. Losses at the gene ends were 0 bases for V and 5 bases for J; bases not matched to a gene: 6. The CDR3 runs 15 residues. Germline lookup yields CDR1 SGDLS and CDR2 YYNGEE.

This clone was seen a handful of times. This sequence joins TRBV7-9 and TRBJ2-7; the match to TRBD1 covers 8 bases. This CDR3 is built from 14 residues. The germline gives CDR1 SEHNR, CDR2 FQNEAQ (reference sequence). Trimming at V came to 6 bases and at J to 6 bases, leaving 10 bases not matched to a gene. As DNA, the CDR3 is TGTGCCAGCAGTACCTCGGACAGGGTCCCCGAGCAGTACTTC. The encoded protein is CASSTSDRVPEQYF.

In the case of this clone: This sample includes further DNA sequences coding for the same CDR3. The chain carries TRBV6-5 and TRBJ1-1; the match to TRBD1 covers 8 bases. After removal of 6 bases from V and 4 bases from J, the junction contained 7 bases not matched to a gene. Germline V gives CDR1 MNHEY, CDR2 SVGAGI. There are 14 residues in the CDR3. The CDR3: CASSLHRGGTEAFF. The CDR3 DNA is TGTGCCAGCAGCCTCCACAGGGGGGGCACTGAAGCTTTCTTT.

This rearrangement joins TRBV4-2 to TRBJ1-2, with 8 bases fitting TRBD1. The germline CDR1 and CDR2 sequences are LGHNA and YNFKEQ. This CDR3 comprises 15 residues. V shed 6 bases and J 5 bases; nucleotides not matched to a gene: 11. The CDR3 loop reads CASSGNDRGGYGYTF. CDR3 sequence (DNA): TGTGCCAGCAGTGGGAACGACAGGGGCGGATATGGCTACACCTTC.

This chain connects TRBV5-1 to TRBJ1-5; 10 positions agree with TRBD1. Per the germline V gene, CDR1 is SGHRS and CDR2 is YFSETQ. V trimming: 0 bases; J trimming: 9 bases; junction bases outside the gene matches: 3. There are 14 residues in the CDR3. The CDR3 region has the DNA TGCGCCAGCAGCTTGGCGGGACAGGGGACGCCCCAGCATTTT. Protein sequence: CASSLAGQGTPQHF.

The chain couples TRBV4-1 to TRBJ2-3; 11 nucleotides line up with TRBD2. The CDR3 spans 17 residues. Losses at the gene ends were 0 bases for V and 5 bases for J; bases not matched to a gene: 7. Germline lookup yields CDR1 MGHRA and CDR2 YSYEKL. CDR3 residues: CASSQDLRLAGGDTQYF. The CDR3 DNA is TGCGCCAGCAGCCAAGATCTGAGGCTAGCGGGAGGAGATACGCAGTATTTT.

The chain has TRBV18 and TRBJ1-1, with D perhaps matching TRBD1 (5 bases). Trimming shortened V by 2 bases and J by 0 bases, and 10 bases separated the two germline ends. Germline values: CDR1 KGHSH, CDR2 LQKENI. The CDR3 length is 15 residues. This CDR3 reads CASSPTVGVNTEAFF. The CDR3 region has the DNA TGTGCCAGCTCACCAACGGTAGGGGTGAACACTGAAGCTTTCTTT.

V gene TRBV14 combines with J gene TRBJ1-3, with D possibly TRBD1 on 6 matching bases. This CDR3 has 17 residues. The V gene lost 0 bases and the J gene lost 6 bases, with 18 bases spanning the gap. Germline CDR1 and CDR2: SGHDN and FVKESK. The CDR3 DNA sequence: TGTGCCAGCAGCCAAGACGGGACAACTCGGCCGGAAAACACCATATATTTT. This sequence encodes CASSQDGTTRPENTIYF.

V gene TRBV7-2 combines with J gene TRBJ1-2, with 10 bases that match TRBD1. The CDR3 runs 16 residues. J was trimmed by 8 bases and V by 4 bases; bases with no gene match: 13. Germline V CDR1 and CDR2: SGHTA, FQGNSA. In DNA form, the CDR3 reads TGTGCCAGCAGCTCCACCGGGACAGGGGTTGTAGACGGCTACACCTTC. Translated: CASSSTGTGVVDGYTF.

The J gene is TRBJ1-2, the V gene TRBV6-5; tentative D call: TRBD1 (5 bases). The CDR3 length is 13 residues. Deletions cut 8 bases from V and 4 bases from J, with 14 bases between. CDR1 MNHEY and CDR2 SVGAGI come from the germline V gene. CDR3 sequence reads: CASRWGVGYGYTF. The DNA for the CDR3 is TGTGCCAGCCGCTGGGGGGTGGGCTATGGCTACACCTTC.

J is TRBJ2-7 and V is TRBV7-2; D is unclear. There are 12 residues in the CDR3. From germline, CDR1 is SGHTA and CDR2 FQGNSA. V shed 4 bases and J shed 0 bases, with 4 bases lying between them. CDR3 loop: CASSYSSYEQYF. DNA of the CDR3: TGTGCCAGCAGCTACAGCTCCTACGAGCAGTACTTC.

The CDR3 nucleotides read TGTGCCAGCAGTCAGGGTAGGGACACTGAAGCTTTCTTT. Protein product: CASSQGRDTEAFF. The rearrangement links TRBV12-3 or TRBV12-4 to TRBJ1-1; TRBD1 is a possible D gene (5 bases). CDR3 length: 13 residues. The V gene lost 5 bases and the J gene lost 3 bases, with 10 bases spanning the gap.

CDR3 loop: CASSSRGQGVTDTQYF. CDR3 bases: TGTGCCAGCAGCTCCCGAGGACAGGGAGTGACAGATACGCAGTATTTT. The V gene is TRBV11-3, the J gene TRBJ2-3, with TRBD1 matching over 8 bases. In germline, CDR1 is SGHNT, CDR2 YENEEA. This CDR3 spans 16 amino acids. V lost 4 bases to trimming and J lost 3 bases; unmatched junction nucleotides: 9.

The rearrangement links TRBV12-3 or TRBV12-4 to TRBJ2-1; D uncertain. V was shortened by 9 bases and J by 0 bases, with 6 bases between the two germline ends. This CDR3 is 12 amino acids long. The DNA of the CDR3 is TGTGCCAGTGGCACCTCCTACAATGAGCAGTTCTTC. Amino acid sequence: CASGTSYNEQFF.

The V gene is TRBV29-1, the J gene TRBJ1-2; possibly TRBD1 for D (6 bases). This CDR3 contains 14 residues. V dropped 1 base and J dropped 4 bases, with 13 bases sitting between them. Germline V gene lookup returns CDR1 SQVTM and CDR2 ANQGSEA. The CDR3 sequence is CSVEGWTASYGYTF. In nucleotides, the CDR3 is TGCAGCGTTGAAGGTTGGACAGCTTCCTATGGCTACACCTTC.

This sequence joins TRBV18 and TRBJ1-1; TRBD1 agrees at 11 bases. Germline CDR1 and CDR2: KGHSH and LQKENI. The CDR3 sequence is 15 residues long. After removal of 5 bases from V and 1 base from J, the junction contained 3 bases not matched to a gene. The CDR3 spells CASSMGTGGNTEAFF. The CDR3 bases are TGTGCCAGCTCAATGGGGACAGGGGGGAACACTGAAGCTTTCTTT.

This CDR3 reads CASSPRVKGELFF. The CDR3 nucleotides are TGTGCCAGTAGCCCCAGGGTTAAAGGGGAGCTGTTTTTT. The genes are TRBV19 and TRBJ2-2; weak D call: TRBD1 (5 bases). CDR3 length: 13 amino acids. CDR1 LNHDA and CDR2 SQIVND come from the germline V gene (reference sequence). V was cut by 6 bases and J by 8 bases, with 13 bases left in between.

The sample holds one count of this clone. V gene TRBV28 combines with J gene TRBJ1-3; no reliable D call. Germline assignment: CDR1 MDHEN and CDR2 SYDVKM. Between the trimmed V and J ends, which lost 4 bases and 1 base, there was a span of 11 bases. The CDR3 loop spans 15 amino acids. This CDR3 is CASSSMRGSGNTIYF. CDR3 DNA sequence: TGTGCCAGCAGTTCCATGAGAGGGTCTGGAAACACCATATATTTT.

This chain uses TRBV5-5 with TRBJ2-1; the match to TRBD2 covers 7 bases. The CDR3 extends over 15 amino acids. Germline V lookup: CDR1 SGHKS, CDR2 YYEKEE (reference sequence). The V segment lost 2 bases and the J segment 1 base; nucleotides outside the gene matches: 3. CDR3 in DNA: TGTGCCAGCAGCTTCTATAGCGGGTCCTACAATGAGCAGTTCTTC. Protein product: CASSFYSGSYNEQFF.

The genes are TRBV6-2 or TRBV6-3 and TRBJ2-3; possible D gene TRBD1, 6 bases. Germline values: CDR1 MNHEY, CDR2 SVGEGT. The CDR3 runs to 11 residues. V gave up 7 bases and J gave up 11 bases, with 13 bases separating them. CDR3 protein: CASTPGTKQYF. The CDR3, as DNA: TGTGCCAGCACCCCCGGGACAAAGCAGTATTTT.

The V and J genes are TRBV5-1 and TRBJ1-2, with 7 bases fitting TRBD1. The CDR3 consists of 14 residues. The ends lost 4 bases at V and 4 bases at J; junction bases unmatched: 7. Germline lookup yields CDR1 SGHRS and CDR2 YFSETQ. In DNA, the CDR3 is TGCGCCAGCAGCGGGACAGTCGGCCTCTATGGCTACACCTTC. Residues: CASSGTVGLYGYTF.

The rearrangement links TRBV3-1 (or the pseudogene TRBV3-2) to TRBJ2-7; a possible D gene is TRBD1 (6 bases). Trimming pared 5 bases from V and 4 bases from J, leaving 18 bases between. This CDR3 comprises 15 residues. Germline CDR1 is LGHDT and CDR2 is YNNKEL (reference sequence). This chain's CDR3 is CASSWAGTNAYEQYF. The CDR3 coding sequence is TGTGCCAGCAGCTGGGCAGGGACAAACGCGTACGAGCAGTACTTC.

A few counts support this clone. The CDR3 nucleotides read TGTGCCAGCAGCCTAGTAGTGGGGACTAGCACAGATACGCAGTATTTT. The encoded protein is CASSLVVGTSTDTQYF. The chain carries TRBV3-1 (or the pseudogene TRBV3-2) and TRBJ2-3, with D possibly matching TRBD2 (6 bases). Trimming removed 4 bases at V and 0 bases at J, with 14 bases between. Germline loops: CDR1 LGHDT, CDR2 YNNKEL (reference sequence). The length of the CDR3 is 16 residues.

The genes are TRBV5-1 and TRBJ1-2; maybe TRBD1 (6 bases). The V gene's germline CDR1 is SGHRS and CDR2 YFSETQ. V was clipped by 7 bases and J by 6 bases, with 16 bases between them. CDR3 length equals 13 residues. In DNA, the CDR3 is TGCGCCAGCGATCTCGGGGGGGCTAATGGCTACACCTTC. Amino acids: CASDLGGANGYTF.

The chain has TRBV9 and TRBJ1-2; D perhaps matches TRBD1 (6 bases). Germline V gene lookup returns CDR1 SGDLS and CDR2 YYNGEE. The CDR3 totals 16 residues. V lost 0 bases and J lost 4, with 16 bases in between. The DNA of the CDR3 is TGTGCCAGCAGCGTAGGGGGTGGACAGTCAGGCTATGGCTACACCTTC. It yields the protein CASSVGGGQSGYGYTF.

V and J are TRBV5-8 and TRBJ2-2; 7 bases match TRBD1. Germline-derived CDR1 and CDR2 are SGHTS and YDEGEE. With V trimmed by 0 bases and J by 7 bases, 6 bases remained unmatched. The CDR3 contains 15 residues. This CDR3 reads CASSLVRGSNGELFF. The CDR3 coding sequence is TGTGCCAGCAGCTTGGTCAGGGGGTCGAACGGGGAGCTGTTTTTT.

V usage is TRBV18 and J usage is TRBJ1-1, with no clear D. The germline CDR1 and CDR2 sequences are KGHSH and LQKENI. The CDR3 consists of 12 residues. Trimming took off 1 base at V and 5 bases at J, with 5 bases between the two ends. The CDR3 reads CASSPLLTEAFF. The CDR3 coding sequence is TGTGCCAGCTCACCACTATTAACTGAAGCTTTCTTT.